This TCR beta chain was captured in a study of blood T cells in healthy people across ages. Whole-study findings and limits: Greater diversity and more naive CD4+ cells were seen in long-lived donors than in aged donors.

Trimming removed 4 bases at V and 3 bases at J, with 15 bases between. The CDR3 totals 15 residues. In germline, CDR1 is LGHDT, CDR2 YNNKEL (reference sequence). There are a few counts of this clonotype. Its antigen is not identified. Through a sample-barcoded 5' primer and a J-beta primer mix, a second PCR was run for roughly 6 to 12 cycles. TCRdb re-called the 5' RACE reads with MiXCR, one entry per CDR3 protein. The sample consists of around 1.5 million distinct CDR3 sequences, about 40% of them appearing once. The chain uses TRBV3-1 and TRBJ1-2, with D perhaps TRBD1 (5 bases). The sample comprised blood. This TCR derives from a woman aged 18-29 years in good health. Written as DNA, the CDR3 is TGTGCCAGCAGCCTTAACAGGTTTGGGGACTATGGCTACACCTTC. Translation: CASSLNRFGDYGYTF.